These 23 T cell receptor beta chains were all obtained from the same sample, sequenced in a study of cytomegalovirus exposure and HLA in healthy donors. Both 60 Vbeta primers and 13 Jbeta primers went into the PCR. Libraries were prepared by immunoSEQ multiplex PCR; TCRdb keeps only in-frame clonotypes and omits some of them. The repertoire holds about 140,000 clones, 82% seen once, with around 2.6% in the top ten. Specimen: PBMCs. The receptors come from a male donor in good health and CMV-seronegative.

This sequence joins TRBV6-5 and TRBJ2-5; D may be TRBD2 (6 bases). The CDR3 length is 14 residues. In germline, CDR1 is MNHEY, CDR2 SVGAGI. Trimming stripped 3 bases from V and 5 bases from J, with 13 bases between. Here the CDR3 reads CASSYRGTAETQYF. CDR3 nucleotide sequence: TGTGCCAGCAGTTATCGCGGGACGGCGGAGACCCAGTACTTC.

There are a few counts of this clone. The V call is TRBV7-2, the J call TRBJ1-4, with a tentative D call TRBD1 (5 bases). V was clipped by 5 bases and J by 2 bases, with 12 bases between them. Germline CDR1 is SGHTA and CDR2 is FQGNSA. The CDR3 loop spans 15 amino acids. The CDR3 region is CASSRAGGTNEKLFF. The CDR3 nucleotides read TGTGCCAGCAGCCGGGCGGGGGGGACTAATGAAAAACTGTTTTTT.

The chain links TRBV7-7 to TRBJ2-7; 7 bases map to TRBD1. Germline CDR1 SSHAT, CDR2 FNYEAQ (reference sequence). This CDR3 has 13 residues. Trimming cost V 5 bases and J 5 bases; bases outside gene matches: 6. CDR3 nucleotides: TGTGCCAGCAGCATGGACAGGTCTCACGAGCAGTACTTC. Translated, it gives CASSMDRSHEQYF.

This clone was detected a few times. V gene TRBV9 combines with J gene TRBJ2-2; TRBD1 is a possible D gene (6 bases). Germline CDR1 reads SGDLS; CDR2 reads YYNGEE. Trimming took off 0 bases at V and 7 bases at J, with 10 bases between the two ends. The CDR3 consists of 14 residues. The CDR3 coding sequence is TGTGCCAGCAGCGTAGACCAGGGGAGCGGGGAGCTGTTTTTT. It yields the protein CASSVDQGSGELFF. Complete variable domain (other parts from reference TRBV9 and TRBJ2-2): DSGVTQTPKHLITATGQRVTLRCSPRSGDLSVYWYQQSLDQGLQFLIQYYNGEERAKGNILERFSAQQFPDLHSELNLSSLELGDSALYFCASSVDQGSGELFFGEGSRLTVL.

The rearrangement joins TRBV7-8 to TRBJ2-3, with 8 bases fitting TRBD1. The CDR3 spans 17 residues. Trimming at V came to 6 bases and at J to 0 bases, leaving 11 bases not matched to a gene. Germline values: CDR1 SGHVS, CDR2 FQNEAQ. CDR3 DNA: TGTGCCAGCAGATGGGACAGGTTTAGGTCTAGCACAGATACGCAGTATTTT. As protein: CASRWDRFRSSTDTQYF.

DNA of the CDR3: TGTGCCAGCAGCGTAGAAGAGCACCGGGTGCAGTTCTTC. The encoded protein is CASSVEEHRVQFF. V and J are TRBV9 and TRBJ2-1; D gene unclear. The V end lost 0 bases, the J end lost 12 bases, and 13 bases lay between the germline ends. CDR1 is SGDLS and CDR2 is YYNGEE in the germline V gene. This CDR3 is 13 amino acids long.

The CDR3: CASSNGGTNEQFF. The CDR3 coding sequence is TGTGCCAGTAGTAACGGAGGAACCAATGAGCAGTTCTTC. This chain uses TRBV19 with TRBJ2-1, with D possibly being TRBD2 (5 bases). V was shortened by 4 bases and J by 6 bases, with 10 bases between the two germline ends. CDR3 length: 13 amino acids. Germline CDR1 reads LNHDA; CDR2 reads SQIVND (reference sequence). Filled out from reference TRBV19 and TRBJ2-1, the complete variable domain reads DGGITQSPKYLFRKEGQNVTLSCEQNLNHDAMYWYRQDPGQGLRLIYYSQIVNDFQKGDIAEGYSVSREKKESFPLTVTSAQKNPTAFYLCASSNGGTNEQFFGPGTRLTVL.

V usage is TRBV11-1 and J usage is TRBJ2-5, with 8 positions matching TRBD1. The CDR3 runs 15 residues. Germline assignment: CDR1 SGHAT and CDR2 FQDESV (reference sequence). The trim removed 7 bases at V and 2 bases at J, leaving 9 bases unmatched. Here the CDR3 DNA reads TGTGCCAGCAACTTGGGCAGGGGGCGGCAAGAGACCCAGTACTTC. This codes for CASNLGRGRQETQYF.

The table lists this clone with a few counts. The chain has TRBV7-2 and TRBJ2-1; D possibly corresponds to TRBD2 (6 bases). CDR3 length: 13 residues. V gave up 8 bases and J gave up 7 bases, with 15 bases separating them. CDR1 SGHTA and CDR2 FQGNSA come from the germline V gene. This CDR3 reads CASGREQRNEQFF. For the CDR3, the DNA is TGTGCCAGCGGACGGGAGCAGCGGAATGAGCAGTTCTTC.

The chain couples TRBV19 to TRBJ1-5, with D possibly being TRBD1 (6 bases). The V end was cut by 7 bases, the J end by 1 base, with 14 bases between. The CDR3 is 15 amino acids. CDR1 and CDR2 (germline): LNHDA, SQIVND (reference sequence). The CDR3 protein is CASTITGSSNQPQHF. The CDR3 region has the DNA TGTGCCAGTACCATTACAGGGTCCAGCAATCAGCCCCAGCATTTT.

This clone has only one observation. The V gene is TRBV19, the J gene TRBJ2-7, with 9 bases that match TRBD2. CDR1 and CDR2 (germline): LNHDA, SQIVND (reference sequence). The CDR3 covers 13 residues. The V segment lost 10 bases and the J segment 3 bases; nucleotides outside the gene matches: 7. The CDR3 is CATSGTSLYEQYF. The CDR3 DNA reads as TGTGCCACCTCCGGGACTAGCCTCTACGAGCAGTACTTC.

As DNA, the CDR3 is TGTGCCAGTAGCATTGCTAGCGGGAGTTCTAATGAGCAGTTCTTC. Its translation: CASSIASGSSNEQFF. V is TRBV19 and J is TRBJ2-1; 10 bases align to TRBD2. Losses at the gene ends were 6 bases for V and 7 bases for J; bases not matched to a gene: 9. The CDR3 runs 15 residues. Per germline, CDR1 LNHDA and CDR2 SQIVND (reference sequence).

This clone was detected only a few times. J is TRBJ1-1 and V is TRBV6-6; D unclear. V lost 10 bases to trimming and J lost 1 base, with 7 bases between them. This CDR3 has 11 amino acids. Per the germline V gene, CDR1 is MNHNY and CDR2 is SVGAGI (reference sequence). CDR3 nucleotides: TGTGCCAACGCGAGGAACACTGAAGCTTTCTTT. Its protein is CANARNTEAFF.

CDR3 in amino acids: CASSLGGIGYEQYF. DNA for the CDR3: TGTGCCAGCAGCTTAGGGGGTATTGGGTACGAGCAGTACTTC. The V and J genes are TRBV5-4 and TRBJ2-7; possibly TRBD1 for D (6 bases). The CDR3 length is 14 residues. Germline CDR1 reads SGHNT; CDR2 reads YYREEE (reference sequence). The V end lost 2 bases, the J end lost 4 bases, and 13 bases lay between the germline ends.

The CDR3 bases are TGTGCCAGCAGTCCGTGGACTAGCGGCTACAATGAGCAGTTCTTC. The encoded protein is CASSPWTSGYNEQFF. The genes are TRBV6-5 and TRBJ2-1, with 10 bases that match TRBD2. This CDR3 contains 15 residues. Germline V gives CDR1 MNHEY, CDR2 SVGAGI. V shed 5 bases and J 3 bases; nucleotides not matched to a gene: 4.

The gene calls are TRBV5-5 and TRBJ2-3, with a weak D call TRBD2 (6 bases). This CDR3 comprises 14 residues. V lost 4 bases and J 1 base, leaving 10 bases between the germline ends. Germline CDR1 reads SGHKS; CDR2 reads YYEKEE (reference sequence). This chain's CDR3 is CASSLGGGTDTQYF. In DNA, the CDR3 is TGTGCCAGCAGCCTCGGAGGGGGCACAGATACGCAGTATTTT.

The chain links TRBV5-1 to TRBJ2-5, with a weak D call TRBD2 (6 bases). The CDR3 sequence is 14 residues long. The V gene lost 2 bases and the J gene lost 5 bases, with 13 bases spanning the gap. Germline-derived CDR1 and CDR2 are SGHRS and YFSETQ. CDR3 protein: CASSFSGGTETQYF. The CDR3 DNA follows: TGCGCCAGCAGCTTTAGCGGTGGGACGGAGACCCAGTACTTC. Full variable domain (outside the CDR3, taken from reference TRBV5-1 and TRBJ2-5): KAGVTQTPRYLIKTRGQQVTLSCSPISGHRSVSWYQQTPGQGLQFLFEYFSETQRNKGNFPGRFSGRQFSNSRSEMNVSTLELGDSALYLCASSFSGGTETQYFGPGTRLLVL.

The rearrangement uses TRBV11-3 and TRBJ2-1, with 7 nucleotides matching TRBD2. Germline V lookup: CDR1 SGHNT, CDR2 YENEEA. Germline trimming cut 5 bases from V and 5 bases from J; bases unmatched to any gene: 9. The CDR3 consists of 15 residues. The CDR3 here is CASSPGPSGNNEQFF. The CDR3 bases are TGTGCCAGCAGCCCCGGCCCTAGCGGAAACAATGAGCAGTTCTTC.

V usage is TRBV5-1 and J usage is TRBJ1-2, with D possibly being TRBD1 (6 bases). The V end lost 0 bases, the J end lost 4 bases, and 13 bases lay between the germline ends. This CDR3 is 15 amino acids long. The germline V gene encodes CDR1 SGHRS and CDR2 YFSETQ. CDR3 bases: TGCGCCAGCAGCTTGGATCAGGGGCGCGCCTATGGCTACACCTTC. Its translation: CASSLDQGRAYGYTF.

The rearrangement uses TRBV27 and TRBJ2-7, with 7 nucleotides matching TRBD1. The V segment lost 6 bases and the J segment 7 bases; nucleotides outside the gene matches: 9. Germline values: CDR1 MNHEY, CDR2 SMNVEV (reference sequence). The length of the CDR3 is 13 residues. The CDR3 protein is CASRSTGVGEQYF. As DNA, the CDR3 is TGTGCCAGCAGGTCCACAGGGGTAGGGGAGCAGTACTTC.

This sequence joins TRBV6-1 and TRBJ2-7; 11 bases are shared with TRBD2. Per the germline V gene, CDR1 is MNHNS and CDR2 is SASEGT. This CDR3 region has 14 residues. V dropped 4 bases and J dropped 6; count of bases not matched to a gene: 5. The CDR3 DNA follows: TGTGCCAGCAGTGGCATGGGGACTAGCGGCGAGCAGTACTTC. It encodes CASSGMGTSGEQYF.

In its sample, this clone was seen a few times. This chain links TRBV30 with TRBJ2-1, with a tentative D call TRBD1 (5 bases). The CDR3 is 13 residues long. CDR1 is GTSNPN and CDR2 is SVGIG in the germline V gene (reference sequence). Trimming stripped 4 bases from V and 3 bases from J, with 10 bases between. The CDR3 coding sequence is TGTGCCTGGACAGGGAACTTCTACAATGAGCAGTTCTTC. This sequence encodes CAWTGNFYNEQFF.

The chain employs TRBV5-1 and TRBJ2-1; 13 bases agree with TRBD2. CDR3 length equals 15 residues. The germline V gene encodes CDR1 SGHRS and CDR2 YFSETQ. The V gene end was trimmed by 5 bases and the J gene end by 8 bases; junction bases not matched to a gene: 7. This CDR3 reads CASRDGLAGVDEQFF. In DNA, the CDR3 is TGCGCCAGCAGGGACGGACTAGCGGGAGTCGATGAGCAGTTCTTC. The whole variable domain, filled in from reference TRBV5-1 and TRBJ2-1, reads KAGVTQTPRYLIKTRGQQVTLSCSPISGHRSVSWYQQTPGQGLQFLFEYFSETQRNKGNFPGRFSGRQFSNSRSEMNVSTLELGDSALYLCASRDGLAGVDEQFFGPGTRLTVL.